This T cell receptor beta chain was obtained from a study of OX40 agonist ivuxolimab in advanced cancers. Study-wide context: Ivuxolimab, an agonist antibody against OX40 (CD134), was given to patients. The study enrolled dose-escalation patients with hepatocellular carcinoma, melanoma, renal cell or head and neck cancer. Patients in the trial were receiving intravenous ivuxolimab every 2 weeks, at doses of 0.01 to 10 mg/kg. Study-wide results and caveats: Within 6 weeks, CD4+ and CD8+ blood T cells expanded clonally at 0.1 to 3.0 mg/kg.

Regarding this clone: Its antigen is currently unknown.

This CDR3 contains 12 residues. CDR1 SGHNT and CDR2 YYREEE come from the germline V gene (reference sequence). Trimming took 3 bases from V and 6 from J, leaving 8 bases between them. TCRdb's table, derived via immunoSEQ multiplex PCR, lists solely in-frame clones and lacks some. The sample yields under 65,000 clones, 80% to 90% seen once. Sequencing used CD4+ or CD8+ T cells sorted from blood, obtained in a trial of the OX40 agonist ivuxolimab. The sequence was obtained from an adult with an advanced solid tumor such as melanoma, head and neck, liver or kidney cancer. V gene TRBV5-4 combines with J gene TRBJ2-3; no firm D call. The CDR3 region is CASSSPQDTQYF. The DNA for the CDR3 is TGTGCCAGCAGCTCCCCTCAGGATACGCAGTATTTT.